Listed below are T cell receptor beta chains from one sample, sequenced in a study of neurological immune-mediated disorders. TCRdb reprocessed the 5' RACE reads with MiXCR, giving one entry per CDR3 protein. The table records around 70,000 distinct CDR3 sequences, under 5.5% of them present only once. The sample comprised PBMCs. The receptors here all came from a woman aged 70-85 years with multiple sclerosis. Both conserved end residues are part of each CDR3. D genes are given only for firm matches. Size is stated for part of the rows, as once, few or many counts, or as a class when the clone is expanded.

TRBJ2-3,TRBV5-1,-,few,CASSDNRDFTDTQYF,TGCGCCAGCAGCGACAACCGGGACTTCACAGATACGCAGTATTTT
TRBJ2-7,TRBV7-9,-,many,CASSSQLLIQGGEQYF,TGTGCCAGCAGCTCACAACTTTTGATTCAGGGAGGCGAGCAGTACTTC
TRBJ2-1,TRBV5-1,-,many,CASSLVFSSYNEQFF,TGCGCCAGCAGCTTGGTCTTCAGCTCCTACAATGAGCAGTTCTTC
TRBJ2-7,TRBV12-3/TRBV12-4,TRBD1,few,CASSSSGTGFLEQYF,TGTGCCAGCAGTTCTTCCGGGACAGGCTTTTTAGAGCAGTACTTC
TRBJ2-1,TRBV20-1,TRBD2,-,CSARDPGLAGPRGNEQFF,TGCAGTGCTAGAGATCCGGGACTAGCAGGTCCGAGGGGCAATGAGCAGTTCTTC
TRBJ2-7,TRBV7-9,-,many,CASSPGADYEQYF,TGTGCCAGCAGCCCTGGGGCAGACTACGAGCAGTACTTC
TRBJ1-4,TRBV5-1,-,few,CASSLERNEKLFF,TGCGCCAGCAGCTTGGAGCGTAATGAAAAACTGTTTTTT
TRBJ2-7,TRBV5-1,-,many,CASSLTGRVYYEQYF,TGCGCCAGCAGCTTGACAGGGCGGGTTTACTACGAGCAGTACTTC
TRBJ2-1,TRBV20-1,-,many,CSASSGLGRSGLRNEQFF,TGCAGTGCTAGTTCGGGGTTAGGCCGGTCGGGGTTACGCAATGAGCAGTTCTTC
TRBJ1-1,TRBV7-2,TRBD1,many,CASSFSGTGGTEAFF,TGTGCCAGCAGCTTCTCAGGGACAGGGGGCACTGAAGCTTTCTTT
TRBJ2-1,TRBV5-1,-,many,CASSLGFREQFF,TGCGCCAGCAGCTTGGGGTTCAGGGAGCAGTTCTTC
TRBJ1-2,TRBV6-6,TRBD1,many,CASSYSSETGGGYTF,TGTGCCAGCAGTTACTCCAGTGAGACAGGGGGTGGCTACACCTTC
TRBJ2-1,TRBV14,-,few,CASSRIEPYNEQFF,TGTGCCAGCAGCCGGATCGAGCCCTACAATGAGCAGTTCTTC
TRBJ2-7,TRBV7-9,-,many,CASSFGTAYEQYF,TGTGCCAGCAGCTTTGGCACAGCCTACGAGCAGTACTTC
TRBJ2-1,TRBV4-3,TRBD2,many,CASSQLAGSYNEQFF,TGCGCCAGCAGCCAACTAGCGGGCTCCTACAATGAGCAGTTCTTC
TRBJ2-1,TRBV6-6,-,many,CASSPSTWSEQFF,TGTGCCAGCAGTCCCTCTACTTGGAGTGAGCAGTTCTTC
TRBJ2-7,TRBV7-7,-,many,CASSPAQGGSGEQYF,TGTGCCAGCAGCCCCGCTCAGGGGGGCTCGGGGGAGCAGTACTTC
TRBJ1-2,TRBV6-6,-,many,CASSYSKGTVGGYTF,TGTGCCAGCAGTTACTCGAAAGGGACCGTGGGTGGCTACACCTTC
TRBJ2-3,TRBV4-1,-,many,CASSQAGSADTQYF,TGCGCCAGCAGCCAAGCGGGATCTGCAGATACGCAGTATTTT
TRBJ2-1,TRBV5-1,TRBD2,many,CASSLELAGGNEQFF,TGCGCCAGCAGCTTGGAACTAGCGGGAGGCAATGAGCAGTTCTTC
TRBJ2-1,TRBV5-6,TRBD2,many,CASSLEREYFDEQFF,TGTGCCAGCAGCTTGGAGCGGGAGTATTTCGATGAGCAGTTCTTC
TRBJ2-5,TRBV12-3/TRBV12-4,-,many,CASGLGRETQYF,TGTGCCAGCGGGCTGGGTCGGGAGACCCAGTACTTC
TRBJ2-7,TRBV18,-,many,CASSFQLGLYF,TGTGCCAGCTCATTTCAACTCGGGCTGTACTTC
TRBJ2-1,TRBV29-1,TRBD2,many,CSVGLAGLLSYNEQFF,TGCAGCGTCGGACTAGCGGGACTTCTCTCCTACAATGAGCAGTTCTTC
TRBJ2-5,TRBV20-1,-,many,CSVASGETQYF,TGCAGTGTTGCTTCAGGCGAGACCCAGTACTTC
TRBJ1-3,TRBV7-2,-,many,CASSLTLIQGGGNTIYF,TGTGCCAGCAGCTTAACCCTCATCCAGGGTGGTGGAAACACCATATATTTT
TRBJ2-3,TRBV6-2/TRBV6-3,TRBD2,few,CASSQSPLAGHTDTQYF,TGTGCCAGCAGTCAAAGCCCGCTAGCGGGACACACAGATACGCAGTATTTT
TRBJ2-7,TRBV5-1,-,many,CASRRTVESIYEQYF,TGCGCCAGCAGGAGAACGGTTGAATCGATCTACGAGCAGTACTTC
TRBJ2-7,TRBV7-2,TRBD1,many,CASSWGQAKYF,TGTGCCAGCAGCTGGGGACAGGCTAAGTACTTC